These T cell receptor beta chains were read from a single sample in a study of T cell responses to AZD1222 COVID-19 vaccine. Clones were sequenced by immunoSEQ multiplex PCR, and TCRdb holds only the in-frame ones, with some missing. The sample holds roughly 81,000 clones, about 86% seen once. The sample in question was peripheral blood, obtained on day 0 of AZD1222 vaccination. The receptors come from an adult in good health. Both conserved end residues are part of each CDR3. A D gene is named only where the DNA matches it firmly. Only some rows state a clone size, as once, few, many or a class for expanded clones.

cdr3_aa	cdr3_nt	v_call	j_call	d_call	cdr3_length	clone_size
CASSVTSGVGVDEQFF	TGTGCCAGCAGTGTGACTAGCGGGGTTGGGGTCGATGAGCAGTTCTTC	TRBV27	TRBJ2-1	TRBD2	16	.
CASRPTRDTHEKLFF	TGTGCCAGTAGGCCCACTCGGGACACCCATGAAAAACTGTTTTTT	TRBV19	TRBJ1-4	.	15	.
CASSWVGAYEQYF	TGTGCCAGCAGCTGGGTTGGCGCCTACGAGCAGTACTTC	TRBV11-2	TRBJ2-7	.	13	.
CASSSTGGAGYEQYF	TGTGCCAGCAGCTCAACAGGGGGAGCTGGCTACGAGCAGTACTTC	TRBV6-5	TRBJ2-7	TRBD1	15	few
CASSFNRASSYNSPLHF	TGTGCCAGCAGTTTTAACAGGGCGAGCTCCTATAATTCACCCCTCCACTTT	TRBV27	TRBJ1-6	.	17	.
CASSWRVGETQYF	TGTGCCAGCAGCTGGCGGGTGGGAGAGACCCAGTACTTC	TRBV7-2	TRBJ2-5	.	13	.
CSVEGVNTEAFF	TGCAGCGTTGAGGGGGTAAATACTGAAGCTTTCTTT	TRBV29-1	TRBJ1-1	.	12	.
CASSQEGGAKANEKLFF	TGCGCCAGCAGCCAAGAGGGGGGGGCTAAGGCTAATGAAAAACTGTTTTTT	TRBV4-1	TRBJ1-4	.	17	.
CASSRGLAGDTGELFF	TGTGCCAGCTCACGGGGACTAGCGGGAGACACCGGGGAGCTGTTTTTT	TRBV18	TRBJ2-2	TRBD2	16	.
CASSERWIPGANVLTF	TGTGCCAGCAGTGAAAGGTGGATCCCTGGGGCCAACGTCCTGACTTTC	TRBV6-1	TRBJ2-6	.	16	.
CASSVGGGDTEAFF	TGTGCCAGCAGCGTAGGGGGCGGGGACACTGAAGCTTTCTTT	TRBV9	TRBJ1-1	.	14	.
CASSQDFGVTGELFF	TGTGCCAGCAGCCAAGATTTCGGGGTGACCGGGGAGCTGTTTTTT	TRBV4-2	TRBJ2-2	.	15	.
CASSLGTALQQYF	TGTGCCAGCAGTTTGGGGACAGCCCTACAGCAGTACTTC	TRBV27	TRBJ2-7	TRBD1	13	.
CASSVEDSYGYTF	TGTGCCAGCAGCGTAGAGGATAGCTATGGCTACACCTTC	TRBV9	TRBJ1-2	.	13	few
CASRPRPTGGGRLFF	TGTGCCAGCAGACCCCGACCGACAGGGGGCGGACGTCTGTTTTTT	TRBV3-1/TRBV3-2	TRBJ1-4	TRBD1	15	.
CASSVYNNYGYTF	TGTGCCAGCAGCGTTTACAATAACTATGGCTACACCTTC	TRBV9	TRBJ1-2	.	13	.
CASSILQQGARQPQHF	TGTGCCAGTAGTATCCTACAACAGGGGGCACGACAGCCCCAGCATTTT	TRBV19	TRBJ1-5	TRBD1	16	.
CASSYDGNQPQHF	TGTGCCAGCAGTTACGACGGGAATCAGCCCCAGCATTTT	TRBV6-6	TRBJ1-5	.	13	.
CASSSVTSGRANTEFF	TGTGCCAGCAGTTCCGTGACCAGCGGGAGGGCCAATACGGAGTTCTTC	TRBV27	TRBJ2-1	TRBD2	16	.
CASSSPPAGGGYTF	TGTGCCAGCAGCTCACCCCCGGCCGGGGGTGGCTACACCTTC	TRBV7-3	TRBJ1-2	.	14	.
CASSYGGSNTEAFF	TGTGCCAGCAGTTACGGTGGATCGAACACTGAAGCTTTCTTT	TRBV6-2/TRBV6-3	TRBJ1-1	.	14	.
CASSDSWGNGSPLHF	TGTGCCAGCAGCGACTCCTGGGGAAACGGATCACCCCTCCACTTT	TRBV7-2	TRBJ1-6	.	15	.
CASSYRGPNYNEQFF	TGTGCCAGCAGTTACCGGGGACCGAATTACAATGAGCAGTTCTTC	TRBV6-2/TRBV6-3	TRBJ2-1	.	15	.
CASSPLTGGGKDTQYF	TGTGCCAGCAGTCCGCTCACCGGGGGGGGTAAAGATACGCAGTATTTT	TRBV27	TRBJ2-3	TRBD2	16	.
CASSMRQTDTQYF	TGTGCCAGTAGTATGCGGCAGACAGATACGCAGTATTTT	TRBV19	TRBJ2-3	.	13	.
CASSPSGSGYEQYF	TGTGCCAGCAGCCCGAGCGGGAGTGGATACGAGCAGTACTTC	TRBV7-9	TRBJ2-7	TRBD2	14	.
CASYTEDNTGELFF	TGTGCCAGCTATACGGAGGACAACACCGGGGAGCTGTTTTTT	TRBV27	TRBJ2-2	.	14	.
CASSYGAELAKETQYF	TGTGCCAGCAGTTACGGGGCAGAACTAGCAAAAGAGACCCAGTACTTC	TRBV6-5	TRBJ2-5	.	16	.
CASSEPYDRGLDYGYTF	TGTGCCAGCAGCGAGCCATACGACAGGGGGCTAGACTATGGCTACACCTTC	TRBV9	TRBJ1-2	TRBD1	17	few
CASSHTGTRNYYEQYF	TGTGCCAGCAGCCACACCGGGACACGGAACTACTACGAGCAGTACTTC	TRBV3-1/TRBV3-2	TRBJ2-7	.	16	once
CAISGASGRQGELFF	TGTGCCATCAGTGGCGCTAGCGGGAGGCAGGGGGAGCTGTTTTTT	TRBV10-3	TRBJ2-2	TRBD2	15	.
CASSHGEGQPQHF	TGTGCCAGCAGCCACGGGGAGGGCCAGCCCCAGCATTTT	TRBV5-6	TRBJ1-5	.	13	.
CASRSLWGRGETQYF	TGTGCCAGCAGGTCCCTGTGGGGCCGGGGGGAGACCCAGTACTTC	TRBV28	TRBJ2-5	.	15	.
CATSDWGLGGANTGELFF	TGTGCCACCAGTGATTGGGGACTAGGCGGGGCGAACACCGGGGAGCTGTTTTTT	TRBV24-1	TRBJ2-2	TRBD2	18	.
CASSLGPRPEYGYTF	TGTGCCAGCAGCTTAGGACCCAGGCCGGAGTATGGCTACACCTTC	TRBV11-2	TRBJ1-2	.	15	.
CASSPRLAGPSTDTQYF	TGTGCCAGCTCACCACGACTAGCGGGACCGAGCACAGATACGCAGTATTTT	TRBV18	TRBJ2-3	TRBD2	17	.
CASNLDRTLNTIYF	TGTGCCAGCAATTTGGACAGGACCCTGAACACCATATATTTT	TRBV6-5	TRBJ1-3	TRBD1	14	.
CASSLQGYQPQHF	TGTGCCAGCAGTTTACAGGGCTATCAGCCCCAGCATTTT	TRBV12-3/TRBV12-4	TRBJ1-5	.	13	.
CASSIRGSVGELFF	TGTGCCAGCAGTATTAGGGGGTCGGTCGGGGAGCTGTTTTTT	TRBV27	TRBJ2-2	.	14	.
CASSPIQPGTDTQYF	TGTGCCAGCTCACCTATCCAGCCCGGCACAGATACGCAGTATTTT	TRBV18	TRBJ2-3	.	15	.
CASSLERESHNEQFF	TGTGCCAGCAGCCTAGAGCGGGAGTCCCACAATGAGCAGTTCTTC	TRBV5-5	TRBJ2-1	TRBD2	15	.
CASSQRQGAGTGELFF	TGCGCCAGCAGCCAACGGCAGGGGGCAGGGACCGGGGAGCTGTTTTTT	TRBV4-1	TRBJ2-2	TRBD1	16	.
CASSKDETTSSGYTF	TGTGCCAGCAGCAAAGACGAAACTACCAGCTCTGGCTACACCTTC	TRBV27	TRBJ1-2	.	15	.
CASNGQGDPRETQYF	TGTGCCAGCAACGGACAGGGTGACCCCAGGGAGACCCAGTACTTC	TRBV2	TRBJ2-5	TRBD1	15	.
CASGNRGLGGYTF	TGTGCCAGCGGGAACAGGGGGTTGGGCGGCTACACCTTC	TRBV27	TRBJ1-2	TRBD1	13	.
CANQRDYDNEQFF	TGTGCCAACCAGCGGGACTATGACAATGAGCAGTTCTTC	TRBV2	TRBJ2-1	TRBD2	13	.
CASRTPRNTEAFF	TGTGCCAGCAGAACCCCGAGGAACACTGAAGCTTTCTTT	TRBV27	TRBJ1-1	.	13	.
CASSFPSGRRDEQFF	TGTGCCAGCAGCTTCCCAAGCGGGAGACGGGATGAGCAGTTCTTC	TRBV7-9	TRBJ2-1	TRBD2	15	.
CASSPSRTGHEKLFF	TGTGCCAGCTCACCCAGTAGGACAGGGCACGAAAAACTGTTTTTT	TRBV18	TRBJ1-4	TRBD1	15	.
CASSSRGLGQPQHF	TGTGCCAGCAGTTCCAGGGGGCTTGGGCAGCCCCAGCATTTT	TRBV3-1/TRBV3-2	TRBJ1-5	TRBD1	14	.
CASSPEPYGYTF	TGTGCCAGCAGCCCCGAACCCTATGGCTACACCTTC	TRBV5-8	TRBJ1-2	.	12	once
CASSIKRESGYEQYF	TGTGCCAGTAGTATTAAAAGGGAATCAGGCTACGAGCAGTACTTC	TRBV19	TRBJ2-7	.	15	.
CASSGDRTSSYNSPLHF	TGTGCCAGCAGTGGGGACAGGACGAGCTCCTATAATTCACCCCTCCACTTT	TRBV6-1	TRBJ1-6	TRBD1	17	.
CASSSGTFYEQYF	TGTGCCAGCAGCTCTGGGACCTTTTACGAGCAGTACTTC	TRBV5-8	TRBJ2-7	.	13	.
CASSAGTGGNYGYTF	TGTGCCAGCAGCGCCGGGACAGGGGGGAATTATGGCTACACCTTC	TRBV7-9	TRBJ1-2	TRBD1	15	.